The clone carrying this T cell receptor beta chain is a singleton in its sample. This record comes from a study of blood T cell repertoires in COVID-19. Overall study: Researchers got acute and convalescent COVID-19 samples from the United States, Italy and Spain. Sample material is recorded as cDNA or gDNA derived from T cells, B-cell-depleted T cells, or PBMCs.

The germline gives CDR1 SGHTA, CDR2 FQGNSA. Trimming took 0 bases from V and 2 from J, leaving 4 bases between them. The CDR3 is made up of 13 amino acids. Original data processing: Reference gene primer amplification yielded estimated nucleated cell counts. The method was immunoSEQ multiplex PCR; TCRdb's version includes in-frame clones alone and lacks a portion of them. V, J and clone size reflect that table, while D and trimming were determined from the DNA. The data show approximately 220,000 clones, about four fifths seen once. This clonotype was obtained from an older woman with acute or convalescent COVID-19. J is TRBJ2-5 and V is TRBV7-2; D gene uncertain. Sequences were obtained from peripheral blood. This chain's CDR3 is CASSLALQETQYF. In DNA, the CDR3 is TGTGCCAGCAGCTTAGCCTTACAAGAGACCCAGTACTTC. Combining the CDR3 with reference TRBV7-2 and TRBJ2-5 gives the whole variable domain GAGVSQSPSNKVTEKGKDVELRCDPISGHTALYWYRQSLGQGLEFLIYFQGNSAPDKSGLPSDRFSAERTGGSVSTLTIQRTQQEDSAVYLCASSLALQETQYFGPGTRLLVL.